Listed below are T cell receptor beta chains from one sample, sequenced in a study of blood T cells in healthy people across ages. TCRdb reanalysed the 5' RACE reads using MiXCR and keeps one entry per CDR3 protein. The sample gives fewer than 900,000 distinct CDR3 sequences, around 40% of which show up once; 20% to 25% is in the top ten. The source material was blood. The receptor set was obtained from a woman aged 55-70 years in good health. The CDR3 runs from the conserved cysteine through the conserved F or W. Each record gives: clone size, V gene, J gene, D gene, CDR3 DNA, CDR3 protein. The D gene is left open where the match is weak. For some rows the clone size is stated as once, few or many, or as a class when expanded; others skip it.

-	TRBV6-1	TRBJ2-1	-	TGTGCCAGCTCATGGGACGGTTCAAATGAGCAGTTCTTC	CASSWDGSNEQFF
-	TRBV20-1	TRBJ2-1	-	TGCAGTGCTAGTATATTTTGGGGTTTGGGTGAGCAGTTCTTC	CSASIFWGLGEQFF
few	TRBV7-3	TRBJ2-3	TRBD2	TGTGCCAGCAGCTCGATAGCGGGAGTAGAGACAGATACGCAGTATTTT	CASSSIAGVETDTQYF
few	TRBV7-2	TRBJ2-7	TRBD2	TGTGCCAGCAGCTTAGTAACTGGGGGGGGCTACGAGCAGTACTTC	CASSLVTGGGYEQYF
few	TRBV20-1	TRBJ1-6	-	TGCAGTGCTAGGAACAGGGCTATCTCCTATAATTCACCCCTCCACTTT	CSARNRAISYNSPLHF
many	TRBV13	TRBJ1-2	TRBD1	TGTGCCAGCAGCTCCGGGACAGGGAACTATGGCTACACCTTC	CASSSGTGNYGYTF
few	TRBV18	TRBJ2-7	-	TGTGCCAGCTCACCACAGGGCATCCCCGAGCAGTACTTC	CASSPQGIPEQYF
medium-sized	TRBV11-2	TRBJ1-1	-	TGTGCCAGCAGCCTCCTCGGGAACTTGAACACTGAAGCTTTCTTT	CASSLLGNLNTEAFF
few	TRBV7-2	TRBJ2-2	-	TGTGCCAGCAGCACCAGGGTCAGGGAGCTGTTTTTT	CASSTRVRELFF
few	TRBV7-3	TRBJ2-5	-	TGTGCCAGCAGCGCGATCATTCAAGAGACCCAGTACTTC	CASSAIIQETQYF
few	TRBV27	TRBJ2-1	-	TGTGCCAGCAGTTTATTGTCGTTTGGTGAGCAGTTCTTC	CASSLLSFGEQFF
-	TRBV20-1	TRBJ2-1	TRBD1	TGCAGTGCCGGGACAGGGACGTATGAGCAGTTCTTC	CSAGTGTYEQFF
-	TRBV28	TRBJ2-3	TRBD2	TGTGCCAGCACCATATCTAGCGGGAGTAGCACAGATACGCAGTATTTT	CASTISSGSSTDTQYF
once	TRBV30	TRBJ2-7	TRBD2	TGTGGGCTAACTAGCGGGGGGGTGGTCAACGAGCAGTACTTC	CGLTSGGVVNEQYF
few	TRBV9	TRBJ2-1	-	TGTGCCAGCAGCGTAGAGGGGACTCCTTCCTACAATGAGCAGTTCTTC	CASSVEGTPSYNEQFF
few	TRBV7-3	TRBJ2-5	TRBD1	TGTGCCAGCAGCCCAAAAGGACAGGGGGAGACCCAGTACTTC	CASSPKGQGETQYF
-	TRBV4-3	TRBJ1-2	-	TGCGCCAGCAGCCAAGAATATGGGAACTATGGCTACACCTTC	CASSQEYGNYGYTF
many	TRBV20-1	TRBJ1-2	-	TGCAGTGCTAGGGCAGGGAGTGGCTACACCTTC	CSARAGSGYTF
-	TRBV20-1	TRBJ2-3	-	TGCAGTGCTCTGAGGGGGGAGGGGTACAATGAGCAGTATTTT	CSALRGEGYNEQYF
-	TRBV7-2	TRBJ1-2	-	TGTGCCAGCAGCCTGATAGGTCCCAGTAACTATGGCTACACCTTC	CASSLIGPSNYGYTF
few	TRBV2	TRBJ1-4	TRBD1	TGTGCCAGCAGTGAGAGACAGGGCCTTGAAAAACTGTTTTTT	CASSERQGLEKLFF
-	TRBV28	TRBJ1-2	TRBD1	TGTGCCAGCAGTGGGGGACAGGGGGCGCGTGGCTACACCTTC	CASSGGQGARGYTF
-	TRBV20-1	TRBJ2-3	TRBD2	TGCAGTGCAACTTCGGGACTAGCGGACTCAGATACGCAGTATTTT	CSATSGLADSDTQYF
-	TRBV7-3	TRBJ2-1	TRBD2	TGTGCCAGCAGCTTAATGTCGGGACTAGCCCATGAGCAGTTCTTC	CASSLMSGLAHEQFF
few	TRBV7-3	TRBJ1-2	-	TGTGCCAGCAGCTCAAACACAGGGTCCGGAGGCTACACCTTC	CASSSNTGSGGYTF
-	TRBV6-5	TRBJ2-7	TRBD1	TGTGCCAGCAGATCAGGACAGGGGGCCTCCTACGAGCAGTACTTC	CASRSGQGASYEQYF